These 27 T cell receptor beta chains were sequenced from one sample in a study of post-analysis software for immune sequencing data. No cognate antigen is known for these TCRs. Study-level findings and limits: When patients were compared with controls, 5 or 6 TRBV segments were more frequent, TRBV5-6, TRBV5-1 and TRBV20-1 among them.

Unique molecular identifiers were built into the TCR beta cDNA libraries. Each CDR3 protein gets one entry after TCRdb re-called the PCR reads with MiXCR. In the table there are 450,000 to 700,000 distinct CDR3 sequences, roughly 47% of which are singletons. The sample consisted of blood. Receptor source: a girl aged 5-17 years with multiple sclerosis.

Comments on this clonotype: At one of its ends the junction is not consistent with the germline gene, which may arise from a read error. This sequence joins TRBV6-5 and TRBJ2-5; 9 nucleotides match TRBD2. Germline loops: CDR1 MNHEY, CDR2 SVGAGI. The CDR3 loop spans 14 amino acids. The CDR3 bases are TGTGCTAGCAAAGCTAGCGGGATTGGAGAGACCCAGTACTTC. Protein: CASKASGIGETQYF.

The chain couples TRBV27 to TRBJ1-2; possible D gene TRBD1, 5 bases. CDR1 and CDR2 (germline): MNHEY, SMNVEV (reference sequence). The length of the CDR3 is 15 residues. Trimming removed 0 bases at V and 6 bases at J, with 14 bases between. CDR3: CASSLSAGWVDGYTF. CDR3 coding DNA: TGTGCCAGCAGTTTATCGGCAGGGTGGGTGGATGGCTACACCTTC.

This clonotype was counted only a few times. This chain joins TRBV7-2 and TRBJ1-2; TRBD1 aligns across 9 bases. Trimming cost V 2 bases and J 6 bases; bases outside gene matches: 13. From germline, CDR1 is SGHTA and CDR2 FQGNSA. The CDR3 runs to 17 residues. CDR3 DNA sequence: TGTGCCAGCAGCTTAAGAAGTGCGGGACAGGGCAATGATGGCTACACCTTC. It codes for CASSLRSAGQGNDGYTF. The entire variable domain, with the rest obtained from reference TRBV7-2 and TRBJ1-2, is as follows: GAGVSQSPSNKVTEKGKDVELRCDPISGHTALYWYRQSLGQGLEFLIYFQGNSAPDKSGLPSDRFSAERTGGSVSTLTIQRTQQEDSAVYLCASSLRSAGQGNDGYTFGSGTRLTVV.

The chain carries TRBV5-1 and TRBJ1-4; D is perhaps TRBD1 (6 bases). Trimming cost V 4 bases and J 0 bases, with 13 bases left between them. The CDR3 loop spans 16 amino acids. Germline assignment: CDR1 SGHRS and CDR2 YFSETQ. In nucleotides, the CDR3 is TGCGCCAGCAGCCTTTTACAGGGATCAACTAATGAAAAACTGTTTTTT. This translates into CASSLLQGSTNEKLFF.

The V and J genes are TRBV20-1 and TRBJ2-1; D gene unclear. Germline V gene lookup returns CDR1 DFQATT and CDR2 SNEGSKA (reference sequence). The CDR3 is 16 amino acids. V was pared by 6 bases and J by 0 bases, with 18 bases between. The CDR3 DNA reads TGCAGTGCAAGCGAGAGCACTTCTAGCTCCTACAATGAGCAGTTCTTC. Its protein is CSASESTSSSYNEQFF.

This clonotype has ten or more counts. The rearrangement joins TRBV7-2 to TRBJ2-5; D is undetermined. The ends were cut back, 5 bases at V and 6 bases at J, with 10 bases in the middle. Germline V gene sequence: CDR1 SGHTA, CDR2 FQGNSA. There are 12 residues in the CDR3. The DNA of the CDR3 is TGTGCCAGCAGCCACCAGAGAAAGACCCAGTACTTC. Residues: CASSHQRKTQYF.

Comments on this clonotype: A junction end diverges from the germline sequence, so it may reflect a read error. The rearrangement links TRBV24-1 to TRBJ2-5; TRBD2 might be the D (6 bases). The CDR3 contains 13 residues. Germline V gene sequence: CDR1 KGHDR, CDR2 SFDVKD. In nucleotides, the CDR3 is TGTGCCACCAGTGAAAGAGCTCGGGAGACCCTGTACTTC. This translates into CATSERARETLYF.

The chain recombines TRBV7-3 with TRBJ1-1, with a weak D call TRBD1 (6 bases). There are 13 residues in the CDR3. Germline values: CDR1 SGHTA, CDR2 FQGTGA. V shed 6 bases and J shed 2 bases, with 10 bases lying between them. CDR3 in amino acids: CASSTGTNTEAFF. Written as DNA, the CDR3 is TGTGCCAGCAGTACAGGGACCAACACTGAAGCTTTCTTT.

The V and J genes are TRBV6-5 and TRBJ2-7, with 8 bases fitting TRBD1. The CDR3 sequence is 12 residues long. With V trimmed by 6 bases and J by 5 bases, 3 bases remained unmatched. Germline V lookup: CDR1 MNHEY, CDR2 SVGAGI. CDR3 nucleotide sequence: TGTGCCAGCAGCGCAGGGGGCAACGAGCAGTACTTC. This sequence encodes CASSAGGNEQYF.

The table lists this clonotype with a few counts. In DNA form, the CDR3 reads TGTGCCAGCAGCCCGTTGAGGGGGGTTCCAGATACGCAGTATTTT. Protein: CASSPLRGVPDTQYF. The chain recombines TRBV7-9 with TRBJ2-3; D is possibly TRBD1 or TRBD2 (6 bases each). This CDR3 has 15 amino acids. Trimming pared 5 bases from V and 4 bases from J, leaving 16 bases between. Looked up from germline, CDR1 is SEHNR and CDR2 is FQNEAQ (reference sequence).

This chain links TRBV7-3 with TRBJ1-1; D uncertain. This CDR3 is 12 amino acids long. From germline, CDR1 is SGHTA and CDR2 FQGTGA. V dropped 3 bases and J dropped 1 base, with 3 bases sitting between them. In DNA form, the CDR3 reads TGTGCCAGCAGCTTGCAGAACACTGAAGCTTTCTTT. Translating it yields CASSLQNTEAFF.

This clonotype was counted a few times. This chain connects TRBV20-1 to TRBJ2-3, with 11 bases that match TRBD2. The trim removed 6 bases at V and 6 bases at J, leaving 11 bases unmatched. The CDR3 covers 15 residues. Germline assignment: CDR1 DFQATT and CDR2 SNEGSKA (reference sequence). The DNA of the CDR3 is TGCAGTGCCCACGGGACTAGCGGTGGGAGGGATACGCAGTATTTT. As protein: CSAHGTSGGRDTQYF.

The V call is TRBV6-6, the J call TRBJ2-1; D ambiguous. Germline V gene sequence: CDR1 MNHNY, CDR2 SVGAGI (reference sequence). There are 12 residues in the CDR3. V lost 6 bases to trimming and J lost 5 bases, with 8 bases between them. This CDR3 is CASRMADNEQFF. The CDR3 region has the DNA TGTGCCAGCAGAATGGCCGACAATGAGCAGTTCTTC.

The chain has TRBV20-1 and TRBJ2-3; 8 positions agree with TRBD2. CDR1 and CDR2 from the germline V gene are DFQATT and SNEGSKA (reference sequence). J gave up 6 bases and V 1 base, and 12 bases lay outside the gene matches. The CDR3 extends over 16 amino acids. The CDR3 reads CSARAPPGLGGDTQYF. In nucleotides, the CDR3 is TGCAGTGCTAGAGCCCCGCCGGGACTAGGGGGGGATACGCAGTATTTT.

The V and J genes are TRBV6-6 and TRBJ1-1; D is possibly TRBD1 (5 bases). This CDR3 region has 14 residues. Trimming cost V 4 bases and J 11 bases, with 20 bases left between them. CDR1 is MNHNY and CDR2 is SVGAGI in the germline V gene (reference sequence). The CDR3 sequence: CASSFPGTPIGAFF. For the CDR3, the DNA is TGTGCCAGCAGTTTCCCCGGGACTCCAATCGGGGCTTTCTTT.

The rearrangement uses TRBV10-3 and TRBJ1-2; D is unresolved. The CDR3 is 13 amino acids. Deletions cut 6 bases from V and 0 bases from J, with 8 bases between. Germline V gives CDR1 ENHRY, CDR2 SYGVKD. The DNA of the CDR3 is TGTGCCATCAGAGGCAGTACTAACTATGGCTACACCTTC. Amino acid sequence: CAIRGSTNYGYTF.

This clonotype was detected only a few times. V usage is TRBV5-1 and J usage is TRBJ2-5; TRBD2 aligns across 10 bases. CDR1 is SGHRS, CDR2 YFSETQ, per germline. V gave up 7 bases and J gave up 7 bases; unmatched junction bases: 16. This CDR3 spans 16 amino acids. The CDR3 loop reads CASGLPGGLAEGTQYF. The CDR3 DNA is TGCGCCAGCGGCCTCCCCGGAGGACTAGCGGAGGGGACCCAGTACTTC.

The V call is TRBV20-1, the J call TRBJ1-6; D may be TRBD1 (5 bases). Germline loops: CDR1 DFQATT, CDR2 SNEGSKA (reference sequence). The CDR3 totals 14 residues. Trimming shortened V by 5 bases and J by 7 bases, and 15 bases separated the two germline ends. In DNA form, the CDR3 reads TGCAGTGCTGGAAGGGACTCTGGCAATTCACCCCTCCACTTT. It yields the protein CSAGRDSGNSPLHF.

This clonotype showed up just once. With a much larger clone just one base away, this may be a read error. The chain recombines TRBV7-8 with TRBJ2-1, with D perhaps matching TRBD2 (6 bases). Germline V CDR1 and CDR2: SGHVS, FQNEAQ. There are 14 residues in the CDR3. The CDR3, as DNA: TGTGCCAGCAGCTTTAGCGGTTCCTGCAATGAGCAGTTCTTC. This translates into CASSFSGSCNEQFF.

Only a few counts were recorded for this clonotype. The V and J genes are TRBV2 and TRBJ2-3; D may be TRBD2 (6 bases). Germline CDR1 and CDR2: SNHLY and FYNNEI. V was pared by 9 bases and J by 0 bases, with 16 bases between. The CDR3 sequence is 15 residues long. This CDR3 is CARTKAGRSTDTQYF. As DNA, the CDR3 is TGTGCCAGAACCAAGGCGGGGAGAAGCACAGATACGCAGTATTTT. Drawing the rest from reference TRBV2 and TRBJ2-3, the complete variable domain is EPEVTQTPSHQVTQMGQEVILRCVPISNHLYFYWYRQILGQKVEFLVSFYNNEISEKSEIFDDQFSVERPDGSNFTLKIRSTKLEDSAMYFCARTKAGRSTDTQYFGPGTRLTVL.

This clonotype was seen a few times. The chain employs TRBV20-1 and TRBJ2-5; 11 bases fit TRBD2. Per germline, CDR1 DFQATT and CDR2 SNEGSKA (reference sequence). The CDR3 is 16 residues long. The trim removed 1 base at V and 0 bases at J, leaving 4 bases unmatched. The CDR3 DNA reads TGCAGTGCTAGAGGAACTAGCGGGAGTTACCAAGAGACCCAGTACTTC. This translates into CSARGTSGSYQETQYF.

This clonotype came up a few times. The J gene is TRBJ2-7, the V gene TRBV10-3, with 13 bases matching TRBD2. J was trimmed by 5 bases and V by 4 bases; bases with no gene match: 5. Germline CDR1 is ENHRY and CDR2 is SYGVKD. The CDR3 is 15 residues long. CDR3 bases: TGTGCCATCAGTGGGACTAGCGGGAGTCACGACGAGCAGTACTTC. Its protein product is CAISGTSGSHDEQYF.

This clonotype showed up just once. This sequence joins TRBV9 and TRBJ2-5; no clear D gene. CDR1 and CDR2 (germline): SGDLS, YYNGEE. There are 13 residues in the CDR3. Trimming pared 3 bases from V and 5 bases from J, leaving 11 bases between. The CDR3 reads CASSDPLWETQYF. CDR3 nucleotides: TGTGCCAGCAGCGACCCCCTGTGGGAGACCCAGTACTTC.

This clonotype was seen once. The chain joins TRBV11-2 to TRBJ2-7; 9 bases match TRBD2. Germline V lookup: CDR1 SGHAT, CDR2 FQNNGV. CDR3 size: 15 residues. V shed 4 bases, J shed 2 bases, and the junction held 6 bases outside the gene matches. The CDR3 DNA is TGTGCCAGCAGCTCCCTAGCGGGGATTCCCTACGAGCAGTACTTC. It specifies CASSSLAGIPYEQYF.

This clonotype was seen repeatedly, ten times or more. The V call is TRBV5-1, the J call TRBJ2-5, with D perhaps matching TRBD2 (6 bases). Germline V gene lookup returns CDR1 SGHRS and CDR2 YFSETQ. The CDR3 extends over 16 amino acids. The ends were cut back, 4 bases at V and 0 bases at J, with 16 bases in the middle. CDR3 sequence: CASSPGDIIYQETQYF. As DNA, the CDR3 is TGCGCCAGCAGCCCGGGGGATATTATTTACCAAGAGACCCAGTACTTC.

CDR3 nucleotides: TGTGCCAGCAGCTTGGACAGCCACTACGAGCAGTACTTC. The encoded protein is CASSLDSHYEQYF. This chain uses TRBV3-1 with TRBJ2-7, with D tentatively TRBD1 (6 bases). The V gene lost 5 bases and the J gene lost 3 bases, with 11 bases spanning the gap. CDR1 is LGHDT and CDR2 is YNNKEL in the germline V gene (reference sequence). This CDR3 has 13 residues.

The rearrangement uses TRBV5-1 and TRBJ2-3, with D possibly matching TRBD1 (5 bases). V gave up 4 bases and J gave up 2 bases, with 11 bases separating them. CDR1 is SGHRS and CDR2 is YFSETQ in the germline V gene. The CDR3 has 14 amino acids. CDR3 bases: TGCGCCAGCAGCGTCGACAGACCCACAGATACGCAGTATTTT. It is translated as CASSVDRPTDTQYF. Looking up the rest from reference TRBV5-1 and TRBJ2-3 gives the full variable domain: KAGVTQTPRYLIKTRGQQVTLSCSPISGHRSVSWYQQTPGQGLQFLFEYFSETQRNKGNFPGRFSGRQFSNSRSEMNVSTLELGDSALYLCASSVDRPTDTQYFGPGTRLTVL.